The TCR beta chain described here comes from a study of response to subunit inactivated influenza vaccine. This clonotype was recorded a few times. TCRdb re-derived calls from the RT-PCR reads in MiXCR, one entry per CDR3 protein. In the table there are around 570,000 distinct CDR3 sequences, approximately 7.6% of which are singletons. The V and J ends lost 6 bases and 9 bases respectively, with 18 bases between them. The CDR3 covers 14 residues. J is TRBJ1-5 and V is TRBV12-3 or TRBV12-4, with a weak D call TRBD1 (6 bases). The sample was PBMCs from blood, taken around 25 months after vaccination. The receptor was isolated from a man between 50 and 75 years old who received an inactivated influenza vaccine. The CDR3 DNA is TGTGCCAGCAGCCCCCAGGACAGCTTTCTGCCCCAGCATTTT. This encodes CASSPQDSFLPQHF.